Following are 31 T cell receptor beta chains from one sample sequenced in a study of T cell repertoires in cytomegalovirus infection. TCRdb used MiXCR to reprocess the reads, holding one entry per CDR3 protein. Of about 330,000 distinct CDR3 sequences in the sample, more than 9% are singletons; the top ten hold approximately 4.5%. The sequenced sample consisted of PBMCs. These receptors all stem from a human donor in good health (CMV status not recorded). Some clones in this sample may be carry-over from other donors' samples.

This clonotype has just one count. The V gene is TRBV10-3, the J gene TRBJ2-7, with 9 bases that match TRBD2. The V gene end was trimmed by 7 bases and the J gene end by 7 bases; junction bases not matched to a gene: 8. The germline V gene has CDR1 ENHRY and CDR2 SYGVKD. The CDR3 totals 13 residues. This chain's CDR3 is CAITLSGRGEQYF. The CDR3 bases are TGTGCCATCACTCTTAGCGGGAGAGGTGAGCAGTACTTC.

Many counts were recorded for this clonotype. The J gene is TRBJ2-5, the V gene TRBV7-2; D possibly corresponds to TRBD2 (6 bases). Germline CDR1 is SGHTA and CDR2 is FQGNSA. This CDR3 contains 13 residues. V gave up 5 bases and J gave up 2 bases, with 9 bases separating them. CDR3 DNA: TGTGCCAGCAGCCGGGGGAGTCAAGAGACCCAGTACTTC. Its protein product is CASSRGSQETQYF.

The CDR3 loop reads CSVEGIGMHEQYF. The CDR3 DNA reads TGCAGCGTTGAAGGGATTGGGATGCACGAGCAGTACTTC. The chain carries TRBV29-1 and TRBJ2-7; D not resolved. V lost 1 base to trimming and J lost 5 bases, with 12 bases between them. Germline loops: CDR1 SQVTM, CDR2 ANQGSEA. This CDR3 has 13 amino acids.

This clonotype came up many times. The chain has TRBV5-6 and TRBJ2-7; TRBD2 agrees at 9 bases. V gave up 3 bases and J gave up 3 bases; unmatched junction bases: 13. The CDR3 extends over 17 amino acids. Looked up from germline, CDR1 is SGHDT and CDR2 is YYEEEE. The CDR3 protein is CASSSLPGGGAIYEQYF. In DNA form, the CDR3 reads TGTGCCAGCAGCTCCCTCCCGGGCGGGGGGGCCATCTACGAGCAGTACTTC.

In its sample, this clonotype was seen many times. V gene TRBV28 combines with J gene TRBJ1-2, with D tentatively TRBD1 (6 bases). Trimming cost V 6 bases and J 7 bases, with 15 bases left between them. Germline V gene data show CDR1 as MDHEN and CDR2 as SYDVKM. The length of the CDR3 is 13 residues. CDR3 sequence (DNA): TGTGCCAGCAGGACAGGAGGGATAGGTGGCTACACCTTC. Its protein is CASRTGGIGGYTF.

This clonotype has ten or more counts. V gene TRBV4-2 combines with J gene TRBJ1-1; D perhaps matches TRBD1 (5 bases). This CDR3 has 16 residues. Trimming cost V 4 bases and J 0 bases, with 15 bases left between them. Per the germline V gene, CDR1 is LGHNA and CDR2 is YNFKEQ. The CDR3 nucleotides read TGTGCCAGCAGCCGCGACAAGGGGCTAATGAACACTGAAGCTTTCTTT. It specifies CASSRDKGLMNTEAFF.

The CDR3 DNA reads as TGTGCCAGCTCCTGGATCGGGACTAGCGGGGTCGAGCAGTTCTTC. It is translated as CASSWIGTSGVEQFF. The chain recombines TRBV18 with TRBJ2-1, with 13 bases that match TRBD2. V was clipped by 6 bases and J by 10 bases; unmatched bases: 9. CDR3 length equals 15 residues. CDR1 is KGHSH, CDR2 LQKENI, per germline.

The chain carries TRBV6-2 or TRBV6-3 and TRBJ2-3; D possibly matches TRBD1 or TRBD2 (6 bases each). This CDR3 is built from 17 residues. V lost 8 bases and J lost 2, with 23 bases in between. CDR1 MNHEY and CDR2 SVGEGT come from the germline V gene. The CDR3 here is CASGRGQALVSTDTQYF. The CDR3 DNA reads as TGTGCCAGCGGCCGGGGGCAGGCCTTGGTTTCCACAGATACGCAGTATTTT.

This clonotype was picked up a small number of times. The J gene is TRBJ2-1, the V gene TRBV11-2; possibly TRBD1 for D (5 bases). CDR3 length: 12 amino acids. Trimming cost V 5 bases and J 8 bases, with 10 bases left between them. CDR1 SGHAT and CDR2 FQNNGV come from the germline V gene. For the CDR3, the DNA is TGTGCCAGCAGCCCAGGGTGGGATGAGCAGTTCTTC. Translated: CASSPGWDEQFF.

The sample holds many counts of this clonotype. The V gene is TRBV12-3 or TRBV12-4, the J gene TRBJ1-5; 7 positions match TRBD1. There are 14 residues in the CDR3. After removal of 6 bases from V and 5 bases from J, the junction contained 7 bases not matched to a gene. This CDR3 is CASSATGTHQPQHF. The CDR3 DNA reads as TGTGCCAGCAGCGCGACAGGGACCCATCAGCCCCAGCATTTT.

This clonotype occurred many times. CDR3 in amino acids: CASSRRTGPGGYTF. DNA for the CDR3: TGTGCCAGCAGCCGTAGGACAGGGCCGGGAGGCTACACCTTC. The rearrangement joins TRBV7-2 to TRBJ1-2; 8 bases map to TRBD1. The germline CDR1 and CDR2 sequences are SGHTA and FQGNSA. The CDR3 has 14 residues. The ends lost 5 bases at V and 8 bases at J; junction bases unmatched: 10. The full variable domain, rest sourced from reference TRBV7-2 and TRBJ1-2, is GAGVSQSPSNKVTEKGKDVELRCDPISGHTALYWYRQSLGQGLEFLIYFQGNSAPDKSGLPSDRFSAERTGGSVSTLTIQRTQQEDSAVYLCASSRRTGPGGYTFGSGTRLTVV.

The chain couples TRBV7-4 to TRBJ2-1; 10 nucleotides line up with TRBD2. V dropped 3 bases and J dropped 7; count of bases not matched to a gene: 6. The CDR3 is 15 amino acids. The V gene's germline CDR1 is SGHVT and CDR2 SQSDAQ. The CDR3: CASSLALAGSNEQFF. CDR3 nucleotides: TGTGCCAGCAGCTTGGCACTAGCGGGGTCGAATGAGCAGTTCTTC.

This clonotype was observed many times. CDR3: CASLRDPGRGTEAFF. The CDR3 coding sequence is TGTGCCAGCCTCCGGGACCCCGGACGGGGCACTGAAGCTTTCTTT. This rearrangement joins TRBV12-3 or TRBV12-4 to TRBJ1-1; D is possibly TRBD1 (5 bases). Trimming removed 8 bases at V and 4 bases at J, with 20 bases between. The CDR3 is made up of 15 amino acids.

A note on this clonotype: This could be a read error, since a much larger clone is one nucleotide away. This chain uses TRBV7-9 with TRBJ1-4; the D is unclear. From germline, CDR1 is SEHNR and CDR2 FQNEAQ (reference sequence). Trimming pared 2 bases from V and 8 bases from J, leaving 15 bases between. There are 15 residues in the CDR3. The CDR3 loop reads CASSLTGIGREKLFF. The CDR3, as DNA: TGTGCCAGCAGCTTAACCGGGATAGGGAGGGAAAAACTGTTTTTT.

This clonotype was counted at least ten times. The CDR3 sequence is CASSFPRTSGTQETQYF. The CDR3 DNA reads TGTGCCAGCAGTTTCCCTCGGACTAGCGGGACACAAGAGACCCAGTACTTC. The rearrangement links TRBV28 to TRBJ2-5; 12 bases are shared with TRBD2. The CDR3 has 17 residues. The junction had 7 bases not matched to a gene; V was cut back by 3 bases and J by 2 bases. Germline assignment: CDR1 MDHEN and CDR2 SYDVKM.

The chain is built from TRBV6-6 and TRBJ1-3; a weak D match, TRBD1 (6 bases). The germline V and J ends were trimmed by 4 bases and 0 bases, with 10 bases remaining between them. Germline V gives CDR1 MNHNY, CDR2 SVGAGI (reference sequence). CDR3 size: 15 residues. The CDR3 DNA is TGTGCCAGCAGTTGGGGGACACCCTCTGGAAACACCATATATTTT. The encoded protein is CASSWGTPSGNTIYF.

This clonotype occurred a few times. The CDR3 spells CSARDSLAAQETQYF. The DNA of the CDR3 is TGCAGTGCTAGAGATTCCCTTGCCGCCCAAGAGACCCAGTACTTC. The chain joins TRBV20-1 to TRBJ2-5; no clear D. The CDR3 totals 15 residues. Germline V lookup: CDR1 DFQATT, CDR2 SNEGSKA (reference sequence). Trimming took off 0 bases at V and 1 base at J, with 12 bases between the two ends.

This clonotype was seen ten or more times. The CDR3 coding sequence is TGTGCCAGCAGCTTACTTCTTTTATTGGGGGGAATTTACAATGAGCAGTTCTTC. Amino acids: CASSLLLLLGGIYNEQFF. V and J are TRBV7-9 and TRBJ2-1; possible D gene TRBD2, 6 bases. The germline CDR1 and CDR2 sequences are SEHNR and FQNEAQ (reference sequence). V shed 2 bases and J shed 4 bases, with 21 bases lying between them. The CDR3 is 18 amino acids.

In DNA, the CDR3 is TGTGCCAGCAGTGACCAGCGGGGTAACACCGGGGAGCTGTTTTTT. Translation: CASSDQRGNTGELFF. This chain joins TRBV2 and TRBJ2-2; TRBD2 matches 7 bases. Looked up from germline, CDR1 is SNHLY and CDR2 is FYNNEI. The CDR3 totals 15 residues. J was trimmed by 2 bases and V by 3 bases; bases with no gene match: 3.

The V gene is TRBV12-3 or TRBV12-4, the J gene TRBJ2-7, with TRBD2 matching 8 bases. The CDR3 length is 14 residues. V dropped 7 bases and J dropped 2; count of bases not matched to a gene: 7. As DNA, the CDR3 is TGTGCCAGCACCCCAGCGGGAGAGACCTACGAGCAGTACTTC. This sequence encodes CASTPAGETYEQYF.

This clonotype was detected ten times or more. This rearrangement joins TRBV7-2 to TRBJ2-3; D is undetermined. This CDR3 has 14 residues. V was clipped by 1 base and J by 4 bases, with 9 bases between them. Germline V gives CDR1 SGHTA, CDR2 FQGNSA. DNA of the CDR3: TGTGCCAGCAGCTTAGACAGAAGGGCAGATACGCAGTATTTT. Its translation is CASSLDRRADTQYF.

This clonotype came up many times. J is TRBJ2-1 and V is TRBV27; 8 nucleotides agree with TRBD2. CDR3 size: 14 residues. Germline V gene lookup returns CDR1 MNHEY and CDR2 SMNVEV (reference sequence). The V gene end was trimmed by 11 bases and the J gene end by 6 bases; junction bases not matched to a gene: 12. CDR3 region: CASKRERTVNEQFF. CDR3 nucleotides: TGTGCCTCCAAGCGGGAGAGAACTGTCAATGAGCAGTTCTTC.

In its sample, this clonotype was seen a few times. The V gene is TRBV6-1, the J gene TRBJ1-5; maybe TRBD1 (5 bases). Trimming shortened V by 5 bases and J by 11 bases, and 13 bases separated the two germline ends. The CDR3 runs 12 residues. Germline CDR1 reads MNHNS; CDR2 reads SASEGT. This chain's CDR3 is CASSPLGGTQHF. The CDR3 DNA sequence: TGTGCCAGCAGTCCCCTGGGGGGGACCCAGCATTTT.

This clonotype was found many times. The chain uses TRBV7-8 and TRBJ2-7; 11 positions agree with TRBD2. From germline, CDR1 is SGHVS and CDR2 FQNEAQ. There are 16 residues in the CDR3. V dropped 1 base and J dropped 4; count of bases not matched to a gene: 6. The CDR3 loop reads CASSLVTSGGEYEQYF. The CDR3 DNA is TGTGCCAGCAGCTTAGTTACTAGCGGGGGAGAATACGAGCAGTACTTC.

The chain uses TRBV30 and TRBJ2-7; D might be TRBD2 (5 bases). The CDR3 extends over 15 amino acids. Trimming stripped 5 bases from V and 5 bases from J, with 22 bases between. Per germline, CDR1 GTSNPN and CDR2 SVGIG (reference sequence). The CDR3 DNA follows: TGTGCCTGGTCGGCGGGTTTTCGGCTGGCTAACGAGCAGTACTTC. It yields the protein CAWSAGFRLANEQYF.

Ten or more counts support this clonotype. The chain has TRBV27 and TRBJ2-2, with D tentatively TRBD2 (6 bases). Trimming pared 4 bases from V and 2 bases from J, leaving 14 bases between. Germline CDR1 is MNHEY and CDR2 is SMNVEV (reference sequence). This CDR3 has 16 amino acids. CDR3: CASSSTSLPNTGELFF. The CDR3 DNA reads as TGTGCCAGCAGTTCAACTAGCTTACCTAACACCGGGGAGCTGTTTTTT.

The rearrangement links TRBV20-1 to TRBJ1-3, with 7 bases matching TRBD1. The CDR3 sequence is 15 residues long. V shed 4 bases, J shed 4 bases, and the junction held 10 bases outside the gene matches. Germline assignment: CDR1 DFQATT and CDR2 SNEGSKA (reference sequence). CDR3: CSATPALTGGNTIYF. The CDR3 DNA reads TGCAGTGCTACGCCCGCCTTGACAGGGGGAAACACCATATATTTT.

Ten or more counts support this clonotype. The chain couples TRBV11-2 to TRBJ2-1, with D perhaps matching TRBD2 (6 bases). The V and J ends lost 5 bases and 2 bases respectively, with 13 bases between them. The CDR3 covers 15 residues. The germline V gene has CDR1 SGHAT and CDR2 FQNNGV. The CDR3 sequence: CASSLRWGAYNEQFF. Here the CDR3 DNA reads TGTGCCAGCAGCCTCCGGTGGGGGGCCTACAATGAGCAGTTCTTC.

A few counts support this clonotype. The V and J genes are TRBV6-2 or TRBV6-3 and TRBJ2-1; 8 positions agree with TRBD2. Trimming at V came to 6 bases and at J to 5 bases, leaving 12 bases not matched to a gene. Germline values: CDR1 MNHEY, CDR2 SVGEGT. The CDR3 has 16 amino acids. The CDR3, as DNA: TGTGCCAGCAGCCGTCAATCGGGGCGGGGGGACAATGAGCAGTTCTTC. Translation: CASSRQSGRGDNEQFF.

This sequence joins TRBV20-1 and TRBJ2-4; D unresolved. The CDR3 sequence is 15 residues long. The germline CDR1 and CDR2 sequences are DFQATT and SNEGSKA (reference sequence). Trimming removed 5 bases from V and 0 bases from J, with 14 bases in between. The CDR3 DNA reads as TGCAGTGCTGGATCGCTGATATTAGCCAAAAACATTCAGTACTTC. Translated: CSAGSLILAKNIQYF.

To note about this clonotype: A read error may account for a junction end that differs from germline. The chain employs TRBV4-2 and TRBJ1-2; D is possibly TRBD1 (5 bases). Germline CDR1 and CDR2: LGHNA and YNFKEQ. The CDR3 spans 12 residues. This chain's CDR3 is CVSSQAGGLTVF. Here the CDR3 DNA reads TGTGTCAGCAGCCAAGCCGGGGGACTGACAGTTTTC.